The 24 T cell receptor beta chains listed next were all sequenced from one sample in a study of graft-versus-host responses after intestinal transplantation. No antigen is known for these receptors. Libraries were prepared by immunoSEQ multiplex PCR; TCRdb keeps only in-frame clonotypes and omits some of them. The data show more than 80,000 clones, roughly 80% seen once. The sample in question was unstimulated CD8+ T cells sorted from spleen or lymph node cells, obtained before intestinal transplant. These receptors were obtained from a human donor who received an intestinal transplant.

The V and J genes are TRBV6-4 and TRBJ2-3; D possibly corresponds to TRBD2 (6 bases). This CDR3 is 15 amino acids long. Per germline, CDR1 MRHNA and CDR2 SNTAGT. V lost 5 bases and J 0 bases, leaving 12 bases between the germline ends. Here the CDR3 DNA reads TGTGCCAGCAGTCCGACTAGTCAGAGCACAGATACGCAGTATTTT. Translation: CASSPTSQSTDTQYF.

This clone has only a few counts. The chain uses TRBV7-9 and TRBJ2-5, with D possibly matching TRBD1 (6 bases). V was trimmed by 5 bases and J by 5 bases, leaving 18 bases between them. CDR3 length: 15 residues. Germline V gene data show CDR1 as SEHNR and CDR2 as FQNEAQ (reference sequence). The CDR3 here is CASSPPLGGDETQYF. DNA for the CDR3: TGTGCCAGCAGCCCCCCCCTAGGGGGAGACGAGACCCAGTACTTC.

The rearrangement uses TRBV11-2 and TRBJ2-7; D remains unclear. The V end lost 2 bases, the J end lost 4 bases, and 6 bases lay between the germline ends. Per germline, CDR1 SGHAT and CDR2 FQNNGV. The CDR3 loop spans 12 amino acids. The DNA of the CDR3 is TGTGCCAGCAGCTTACAAGGGTACGAGCAGTACTTC. Translated: CASSLQGYEQYF.

DNA for the CDR3: TGTGCCAGCAGCTTGGAGGCTGGACTAGGCAACGAGCAGTACTTC. Translated: CASSLEAGLGNEQYF. This chain connects TRBV5-4 to TRBJ2-7; 7 bases are shared with TRBD2. Unmatched junction bases numbered 8, after V lost 0 bases and J lost 5 bases. This CDR3 contains 15 residues. Germline-derived CDR1 and CDR2 are SGHNT and YYREEE (reference sequence). Filled out from reference TRBV5-4 and TRBJ2-7, the complete variable domain reads ETGVTQSPTHLIKTRGQQVTLRCSSQSGHNTVSWYQQALGQGPQFIFQYYREEENGRGNFPPRFSGLQFPNYSSELNVNALELDDSALYLCASSLEAGLGNEQYFGPGTRLTVT.

This rearrangement joins TRBV2 to TRBJ2-3, with a tentative D call TRBD1 (6 bases). The CDR3 is made up of 16 amino acids. In germline, CDR1 is SNHLY, CDR2 FYNNEI. The V gene lost 7 bases and the J gene lost 2 bases, with 19 bases spanning the gap. CDR3 DNA: TGTGCCAGCAATTCCGGCGAACAGGGCTACACAGATACGCAGTATTTT. This codes for CASNSGEQGYTDTQYF.

This clone was observed a handful of times. V gene TRBV5-1 combines with J gene TRBJ1-1; D remains ambiguous. The V gene lost 5 bases and the J gene lost 1 base, with 12 bases spanning the gap. The CDR3 covers 14 residues. The germline CDR1 and CDR2 sequences are SGHRS and YFSETQ. The CDR3 sequence is CASSPYTENTEAFF. The CDR3 DNA reads TGCGCCAGCAGTCCCTATACAGAGAACACTGAAGCTTTCTTT.

The chain couples TRBV11-2 to TRBJ1-4, with TRBD1 as a possible D gene (5 bases). Between the trimmed V and J ends, which lost 0 bases and 4 bases, there was a span of 18 bases. The germline gives CDR1 SGHAT, CDR2 FQNNGV. This CDR3 region has 18 residues. The CDR3: CASSLDPFGTRVNEKLFF. The CDR3 DNA sequence: TGTGCCAGCAGCTTAGATCCATTCGGGACTCGAGTTAATGAAAAACTGTTTTTT. The complete variable domain, with remaining parts taken from reference TRBV11-2 and TRBJ1-4, reads EAGVAQSPRYKIIEKRQSVAFWCNPISGHATLYWYQQILGQGPKLLIQFQNNGVVDDSQLPKDRFSAERLKGVDSTLKIQPAKLEDSAVYLCASSLDPFGTRVNEKLFFGSGTQLSVL.

This clone was seen a single time. The J gene is TRBJ2-1, the V gene TRBV27, with 7 positions matching TRBD2. This CDR3 is built from 14 residues. Germline-derived CDR1 and CDR2 are MNHEY and SMNVEV (reference sequence). Trimming removed 3 bases from V and 2 bases from J; junction bases left unmatched: 1. The CDR3 nucleotides read TGTGCCAGCAGTTTGGGACTAACCTACAATGAGCAGTTCTTC. Translating it yields CASSLGLTYNEQFF.

The chain carries TRBV28 and TRBJ2-3; 13 positions match TRBD2. CDR1 is MDHEN, CDR2 SYDVKM, per germline. V shed 4 bases and J 5 bases; nucleotides not matched to a gene: 6. This CDR3 has 16 residues. CDR3 DNA: TGTGCCAGCAGTTCAACTAGCGGGAGGGCCAAAGATACGCAGTATTTT. Protein product: CASSSTSGRAKDTQYF.

This clone was recorded a few times. The same CDR3 also results from other DNA sequences found in this sample. The chain carries TRBV5-1 and TRBJ1-6, with D possibly matching TRBD1 (6 bases). The CDR3 consists of 14 residues. V gave up 0 bases and J gave up 10 bases, with 11 bases separating them. Germline CDR1 is SGHRS and CDR2 is YFSETQ. The CDR3: CASSLAGGGSPLHF. CDR3 in DNA: TGCGCCAGCAGCTTGGCCGGGGGCGGCTCACCCCTCCACTTT.

Concerning this clone itself: The sample holds other DNA sequences that translate to the same CDR3. This chain connects TRBV9 to TRBJ2-2, with no clear D. Germline V lookup: CDR1 SGDLS, CDR2 YYNGEE. V was clipped by 0 bases and J by 3 bases, with 3 bases between them. The CDR3 is made up of 13 amino acids. The CDR3 region has the DNA TGTGCCAGCAGCGTAGCCGACACCGGGGAGCTGTTTTTT. Protein: CASSVADTGELFF.

This rearrangement joins TRBV4-1 to TRBJ2-5; TRBD2 matches at 11 bases. J lost 4 bases, V lost 3 bases, and 10 bases had no gene match. The CDR3 covers 17 residues. The germline V gene has CDR1 MGHRA and CDR2 YSYEKL. The CDR3: CASSQVPLAGGGETQYF. The DNA of the CDR3 is TGCGCCAGCAGCCAGGTACCTCTAGCGGGGGGTGGAGAGACCCAGTACTTC.

V and J are TRBV5-1 and TRBJ1-4; D gene uncertain. Germline assignment: CDR1 SGHRS and CDR2 YFSETQ. CDR3 length: 13 residues. Deletions cut 1 base from V and 10 bases from J, with 11 bases between. CDR3 sequence: CASSLYLRAKLFF. DNA for the CDR3: TGCGCCAGCAGCTTGTATTTGAGGGCAAAACTGTTTTTT.

On this clone itself: The sample contains more than one DNA sequence encoding this CDR3. The V gene is TRBV5-5, the J gene TRBJ2-7, with D perhaps matching TRBD1 or TRBD2 (7 bases each). The germline V and J ends were trimmed by 2 bases and 5 bases, with 14 bases remaining between them. CDR3 size: 14 residues. Germline V gene lookup returns CDR1 SGHKS and CDR2 YYEKEE (reference sequence). DNA for the CDR3: TGTGCCAGCAGCTTCGGCAGGGGGAGGGACGAGCAGTACTTC. This codes for CASSFGRGRDEQYF. Supplemented by reference TRBV5-5 and TRBJ2-7, the full variable domain reads DAGVTQSPTHLIKTRGQQVTLRCSPISGHKSVSWYQQVLGQGPQFIFQYYEKEERGRGNFPDRFSARQFPNYSSELNVNALLLGDSALYLCASSFGRGRDEQYFGPGTRLTVT.

The rearrangement joins TRBV7-9 to TRBJ2-5; 7 nucleotides align to TRBD1. Germline CDR1 and CDR2: SEHNR and FQNEAQ (reference sequence). This CDR3 contains 14 residues. V gave up 4 bases and J gave up 3 bases; unmatched junction bases: 5. CDR3 residues: CASSSAGTEETQYF. The CDR3, as DNA: TGTGCCAGCAGCTCAGCCGGGACAGAAGAGACCCAGTACTTC.

V and J are TRBV28 and TRBJ1-1; D is ambiguous. V was cut by 4 bases and J by 3 bases, with 6 bases left in between. Germline assignment: CDR1 MDHEN and CDR2 SYDVKM. The CDR3 length is 12 residues. The CDR3 protein is CASSWWDTEAFF. As DNA, the CDR3 is TGTGCCAGCAGTTGGTGGGACACTGAAGCTTTCTTT.

V gene TRBV9 combines with J gene TRBJ2-1, with a tentative D call TRBD2 (6 bases). From germline, CDR1 is SGDLS and CDR2 YYNGEE. Trimming removed 3 bases at V and 4 bases at J, with 11 bases between. This CDR3 comprises 14 residues. CDR3 nucleotide sequence: TGTGCCAGCAGCGCCGGGACTTCTTACAATGAGCAGTTCTTC. This translates into CASSAGTSYNEQFF.

This clone has only one observation. The gene calls are TRBV6-5 and TRBJ1-2; D is uncertain. Germline V gene data show CDR1 as MNHEY and CDR2 as SVGAGI. V was pared by 9 bases and J by 4 bases, with 9 bases between. The CDR3 is made up of 11 amino acids. CDR3 bases: TGTGCCAGACGGGGTTTCTATGGCTACACCTTC. Translating gives CARRGFYGYTF.

The chain has TRBV4-1 and TRBJ2-7, with D uncertain. Trimming removed 0 bases at V and 0 bases at J, with 12 bases between. The V gene's germline CDR1 is MGHRA and CDR2 YSYEKL. The CDR3 runs to 16 residues. The CDR3 DNA follows: TGCGCCAGCAGCCAAGAGGTCGGTAGGAGCTCCTACGAGCAGTACTTC. It yields the protein CASSQEVGRSSYEQYF.

About this clone: Other nucleotide sequences in the sample specify the same CDR3. This chain uses TRBV9 with TRBJ1-5, with D tentatively TRBD1 (6 bases). Germline values: CDR1 SGDLS, CDR2 YYNGEE. The CDR3 covers 15 residues. Trimming took 0 bases from V and 7 from J, leaving 14 bases between them. CDR3 sequence (DNA): TGTGCCAGCAGCGTAGAGGGGGGCAGTGGGCAGCCCCAGCATTTT. This sequence encodes CASSVEGGSGQPQHF.

In regard to this clone: The same CDR3 also results from other DNA sequences found in this sample. V is TRBV5-5 and J is TRBJ2-1, with 7 bases lining up with TRBD2. Per the germline V gene, CDR1 is SGHKS and CDR2 is YYEKEE (reference sequence). The CDR3 length is 15 residues. V dropped 0 bases and J dropped 6; count of bases not matched to a gene: 6. The CDR3, as DNA: TGTGCCAGCAGCTTGGGGGCGGGAGCGGGCAATGAGCAGTTCTTC. Residues: CASSLGAGAGNEQFF.

V gene TRBV6-1 combines with J gene TRBJ1-1; tentatively, D is TRBD1 (5 bases). The germline V gene encodes CDR1 MNHNS and CDR2 SASEGT. This CDR3 has 16 residues. Between the trimmed V and J ends, which lost 0 bases and 1 base, there was a span of 12 bases. This CDR3 reads CASSEAPGRSNTEAFF. The DNA for the CDR3 is TGTGCCAGCAGTGAAGCCCCAGGGAGGTCGAACACTGAAGCTTTCTTT.

The V gene is TRBV28, the J gene TRBJ2-5; 11 bases are a match to TRBD2. Looked up from germline, CDR1 is MDHEN and CDR2 is SYDVKM. V lost 3 bases, J lost 1 base, and 10 bases stayed unmatched. The length of the CDR3 is 18 residues. The CDR3 loop is CASSLSRPTSGTQETQYF. The CDR3 nucleotides are TGTGCCAGCAGTTTGTCGAGACCGACTAGCGGGACCCAAGAGACCCAGTACTTC.

The chain links TRBV29-1 to TRBJ2-7, with unresolved D. Per germline, CDR1 SQVTM and CDR2 ANQGSEA. The V gene lost 4 bases and the J gene lost 2 bases, with 15 bases spanning the gap. This CDR3 contains 14 residues. The CDR3 nucleotides are TGCAGCGTTGCTTCGAGTGGCGAGACCTACGAGCAGTACTTC. The encoded protein is CSVASSGETYEQYF.